The rows below give T cell receptor beta chains drawn from one sample of a study of blood T cell repertoires in COVID-19. Assay used: immunoSEQ multiplex PCR; TCRdb lists only in-frame clones, some missing. The sample includes about 480,000 clones, about 89% of them seen just once. The sequenced sample consisted of peripheral blood. These receptors came from a woman between 50 and 59 years old with COVID-19, enrolled during active disease. Each CDR3 is given with its conserved first and last residue. Each record gives: V gene, clone size, D gene, CDR3 length, J gene, CDR3 DNA, CDR3 protein. A D gene is named only where the DNA matches it firmly. Size is stated for part of the rows, as once, few or many counts, or as a class when the clone is expanded.

V gene: TRBV24-1
clone size: .
D gene: TRBD2
CDR3 length: 19
J gene: TRBJ2-2
CDR3 DNA: TGTGCCACCAGTGATTTCCGTCGTCTAGCGGGGGCCCACACCGGGGAGCTGTTTTTT
CDR3 protein: CATSDFRRLAGAHTGELFF

V gene: TRBV5-4
clone size: .
D gene: .
CDR3 length: 14
J gene: TRBJ2-3
CDR3 DNA: TGTGCCAGCAGCGATGTGCGAACAGAAGATACGCAGTATTTT
CDR3 protein: CASSDVRTEDTQYF

V gene: TRBV7-9
clone size: .
D gene: .
CDR3 length: 15
J gene: TRBJ1-5
CDR3 DNA: TGTGCCCGCTACCTCACCTCGGGGGGCAGACAGCCCCAGCATTTT
CDR3 protein: CARYLTSGGRQPQHF

V gene: TRBV6-1
clone size: .
D gene: TRBD2
CDR3 length: 17
J gene: TRBJ2-3
CDR3 DNA: TGTGCCAGCAGTGGCGGGACTAGCGGGGGACAAGGGGATACGCAGTATTTT
CDR3 protein: CASSGGTSGGQGDTQYF

V gene: TRBV19
clone size: .
D gene: TRBD1
CDR3 length: 13
J gene: TRBJ1-5
CDR3 DNA: TGTGCCACCTTAAGGGGGCCCAATCAGCCCCAGCATTTT
CDR3 protein: CATLRGPNQPQHF

V gene: TRBV7-8
clone size: .
D gene: TRBD2
CDR3 length: 16
J gene: TRBJ2-1
CDR3 DNA: TGTGCCAGCAGCCTTGGCGGGGGGATCGCCTACAATGAGCAGTTCTTC
CDR3 protein: CASSLGGGIAYNEQFF

V gene: TRBV5-1
clone size: .
D gene: .
CDR3 length: 14
J gene: TRBJ2-7
CDR3 DNA: TGCGCCAGCAGCTTCGGACAACTTATCGACGAGCAGTACTTC
CDR3 protein: CASSFGQLIDEQYF

V gene: TRBV25-1
clone size: .
D gene: .
CDR3 length: 15
J gene: TRBJ1-1
CDR3 DNA: TGTGCCAGCAGTGAAGTATCGGTTCGGGGGTTTGAAGCTTTCTTT
CDR3 protein: CASSEVSVRGFEAFF

V gene: TRBV6-5
clone size: once
D gene: TRBD2
CDR3 length: 14
J gene: TRBJ2-7
CDR3 DNA: TGTGCCAGCAGTTACTCAGGCGGGGGGTACGAGCAGTACTTC
CDR3 protein: CASSYSGGGYEQYF

V gene: TRBV3-1/TRBV3-2
clone size: .
D gene: .
CDR3 length: 13
J gene: TRBJ1-2
CDR3 DNA: TGTGCCAGCAGCCTTCGGGGGGACTATGGCTACACCTTC
CDR3 protein: CASSLRGDYGYTF

V gene: TRBV13
clone size: .
D gene: .
CDR3 length: 13
J gene: TRBJ1-5
CDR3 DNA: TGTGCCAGCAGCTTGGGAGCTAATCAGCCCCAGCATTTT
CDR3 protein: CASSLGANQPQHF

V gene: TRBV3-1/TRBV3-2
clone size: .
D gene: .
CDR3 length: 13
J gene: TRBJ2-1
CDR3 DNA: TGTGCCAGCAGCCAATTACAGGACAATGAGCAGTTCTTC
CDR3 protein: CASSQLQDNEQFF

V gene: TRBV7-3
clone size: .
D gene: .
CDR3 length: 18
J gene: TRBJ1-3
CDR3 DNA: TGTGCCAGCATCCGTACGGACAAGGAGATTACGGAAGGAAACACCATATATTTT
CDR3 protein: CASIRTDKEITEGNTIYF

V gene: TRBV5-1
clone size: .
D gene: TRBD2
CDR3 length: 14
J gene: TRBJ2-3
CDR3 DNA: TGCGCCAGCAACGTGGCCGGGGGGACAGATACGCAGTATTTT
CDR3 protein: CASNVAGGTDTQYF

V gene: TRBV19
clone size: .
D gene: .
CDR3 length: 15
J gene: TRBJ1-6
CDR3 DNA: TGTGCCAGTAGTATAGGAGAGGGTGCTGGTTCACCCCTCCACTTT
CDR3 protein: CASSIGEGAGSPLHF

V gene: TRBV18
clone size: .
D gene: TRBD1
CDR3 length: 16
J gene: TRBJ2-1
CDR3 DNA: TGTGCCAGCTCACCTCCGGGACAGGGTAAGGGCAATGAGCAGTTCTTC
CDR3 protein: CASSPPGQGKGNEQFF

V gene: TRBV6-5
clone size: .
D gene: TRBD2
CDR3 length: 14
J gene: TRBJ2-3
CDR3 DNA: TGTGCCAGCAGAATAGCGGGGGCGCGAGATACGCAGTATTTT
CDR3 protein: CASRIAGARDTQYF

V gene: TRBV29-1
clone size: .
D gene: .
CDR3 length: 13
J gene: TRBJ2-1
CDR3 DNA: TGCAGCGTCGTTACAGAGAATTACAATGAGCAGTTCTTC
CDR3 protein: CSVVTENYNEQFF

V gene: TRBV30
clone size: .
D gene: TRBD1
CDR3 length: 13
J gene: TRBJ1-1
CDR3 DNA: TGTGCCTGGAGCACCATCGGGGACAGGAGGGCTTTCTTT
CDR3 protein: CAWSTIGDRRAFF

V gene: TRBV7-9
clone size: .
D gene: TRBD2
CDR3 length: 17
J gene: TRBJ2-5
CDR3 DNA: TGTGCCAGCACCTACGTTGGAATAGCGGGGGCCGGGAAGACCCAGTACTTC
CDR3 protein: CASTYVGIAGAGKTQYF

V gene: TRBV20-1
clone size: .
D gene: TRBD1
CDR3 length: 13
J gene: TRBJ1-5
CDR3 DNA: TGCAGTGCTAGTTGGACAGGGGACCAGCCCCAGCATTTT
CDR3 protein: CSASWTGDQPQHF

V gene: TRBV2
clone size: .
D gene: TRBD1
CDR3 length: 15
J gene: TRBJ1-1
CDR3 DNA: TGTGCCAGCAGTCTAAACAGGGGGCTAAACACTGAAGCTTTCTTT
CDR3 protein: CASSLNRGLNTEAFF

V gene: TRBV12-3/TRBV12-4
clone size: .
D gene: TRBD1
CDR3 length: 11
J gene: TRBJ2-1
CDR3 DNA: TGTGCCAGCAGTTTGGGGACAGGCCAGTTCTTC
CDR3 protein: CASSLGTGQFF

V gene: TRBV27
clone size: .
D gene: .
CDR3 length: 15
J gene: TRBJ1-6
CDR3 DNA: TGTGCCAGCAGGGGTTTTGGAGAGGAAAATTCACCCCTCCACTTT
CDR3 protein: CASRGFGEENSPLHF

V gene: TRBV30
clone size: .
D gene: TRBD1
CDR3 length: 14
J gene: TRBJ1-2
CDR3 DNA: TGTGCCTGGAGTGGAGGGGGCCCTAACTATGGCTACACCTTC
CDR3 protein: CAWSGGGPNYGYTF

V gene: TRBV3-1/TRBV3-2
clone size: .
D gene: .
CDR3 length: 11
J gene: TRBJ1-4
CDR3 DNA: TGTGCCAGCAGCGATAGTGAAAAACTGTTTTTT
CDR3 protein: CASSDSEKLFF

V gene: TRBV19
clone size: .
D gene: .
CDR3 length: 13
J gene: TRBJ2-2
CDR3 DNA: TGTGCCAGTAAGCCAGCGTCCACCGGGGAGCTGTTTTTT
CDR3 protein: CASKPASTGELFF

V gene: TRBV5-1
clone size: .
D gene: TRBD1
CDR3 length: 14
J gene: TRBJ2-2
CDR3 DNA: TGCGCCAGCAGCTTCGGGACAGGGACCGGGGAGCTGTTTTTT
CDR3 protein: CASSFGTGTGELFF

V gene: TRBV5-6
clone size: .
D gene: TRBD2
CDR3 length: 14
J gene: TRBJ2-7
CDR3 DNA: TGTGCCAGCAGCCCGGGCGGGAGATCCTACGAGCAGTACTTC
CDR3 protein: CASSPGGRSYEQYF

V gene: TRBV9
clone size: .
D gene: TRBD1
CDR3 length: 16
J gene: TRBJ1-3
CDR3 DNA: TGTGCCAGCAGCCCCGGACAGGGAATCAGTGGAAACACCATATATTTT
CDR3 protein: CASSPGQGISGNTIYF

V gene: TRBV1
clone size: .
D gene: .
CDR3 length: 13
J gene: TRBJ1-1
CDR3 DNA: TGCACCAGCAGCTACCGGACAGGTACTGAAGCTTTCTTT
CDR3 protein: CTSSYRTGTEAFF

V gene: TRBV6-5
clone size: .
D gene: TRBD1
CDR3 length: 13
J gene: TRBJ2-4
CDR3 DNA: TGTGCCAGCACCTGGGACAGAAAAAACATTCAGTACTTC
CDR3 protein: CASTWDRKNIQYF

V gene: TRBV7-9
clone size: .
D gene: .
CDR3 length: 13
J gene: TRBJ2-1
CDR3 DNA: TGTGCCAGCAGCTTAGCCACATACAATGAGCAGTTCTTC
CDR3 protein: CASSLATYNEQFF

V gene: TRBV6-6
clone size: .
D gene: .
CDR3 length: 14
J gene: TRBJ2-2
CDR3 DNA: TGTGCCAGCAGCGCTGGGGGGGGCGGCGGGGAGCTGTTTTTT
CDR3 protein: CASSAGGGGGELFF

V gene: TRBV27
clone size: .
D gene: TRBD2
CDR3 length: 15
J gene: TRBJ2-5
CDR3 DNA: TGTGCCAGCACTACTGCGGGAGGGGCCTGGGAGACCCAGTACTTC
CDR3 protein: CASTTAGGAWETQYF

V gene: TRBV30
clone size: .
D gene: TRBD1
CDR3 length: 15
J gene: TRBJ1-1
CDR3 DNA: TGTGTGGGGGAGGGAGGGACAGGTAAAGGCACTGAAGCTTTCTTT
CDR3 protein: CVGEGGTGKGTEAFF

V gene: TRBV6-5
clone size: .
D gene: .
CDR3 length: 14
J gene: TRBJ1-1
CDR3 DNA: TGTGCCAGCAGTTACTCGATGGGGGCGTCTGAAGCTTTCTTT
CDR3 protein: CASSYSMGASEAFF

V gene: TRBV6-5
clone size: .
D gene: .
CDR3 length: 10
J gene: TRBJ2-7
CDR3 DNA: TGTGCCACTGACAACTACGAGCAGTACTTC
CDR3 protein: CATDNYEQYF

V gene: TRBV24-1
clone size: .
D gene: .
CDR3 length: 13
J gene: TRBJ2-1
CDR3 DNA: TGTGCCTCCCAGGGACAAACAAGGAATGAGCAGTTCTTC
CDR3 protein: CASQGQTRNEQFF

V gene: TRBV27
clone size: .
D gene: TRBD2
CDR3 length: 16
J gene: TRBJ2-3
CDR3 DNA: TGTGCCAGCAGTTTAGTCCGGGCGGGGGGAGGAGATACGCAGTATTTT
CDR3 protein: CASSLVRAGGGDTQYF

V gene: TRBV5-5
clone size: .
D gene: .
CDR3 length: 15
J gene: TRBJ1-1
CDR3 DNA: TGTGCCAGCAGCTCGGGACACCGACTTAACACTGAAGCTTTCTTT
CDR3 protein: CASSSGHRLNTEAFF

V gene: TRBV19
clone size: once
D gene: TRBD1
CDR3 length: 14
J gene: TRBJ2-3
CDR3 DNA: TGTGCCAGTAGTCCTCGACAGGGAACAGATACGCAGTATTTT
CDR3 protein: CASSPRQGTDTQYF

V gene: TRBV5-1
clone size: .
D gene: TRBD2
CDR3 length: 17
J gene: TRBJ2-1
CDR3 DNA: TGCGCCAGCAGCTTGGGCTCGGTACGGGGGGCCTACAATGAGCAGTTCTTC
CDR3 protein: CASSLGSVRGAYNEQFF

V gene: TRBV6-6
clone size: .
D gene: .
CDR3 length: 17
J gene: TRBJ1-3
CDR3 DNA: TGTGCCAGCAGTCTACTCCGGGACACCAGCTCTGGAAACACCATATATTTT
CDR3 protein: CASSLLRDTSSGNTIYF

V gene: TRBV9
clone size: .
D gene: .
CDR3 length: 16
J gene: TRBJ1-1
CDR3 DNA: TGTGCCAGCAGCCCCCGTTCTTATCAGGGGAACACTGAAGCTTTCTTT
CDR3 protein: CASSPRSYQGNTEAFF

V gene: TRBV11-2
clone size: .
D gene: .
CDR3 length: 15
J gene: TRBJ1-6
CDR3 DNA: TGTGCCAGCAGCTTAGATCCTCAGGGTGCGACACCCCTCCACTTT
CDR3 protein: CASSLDPQGATPLHF

V gene: TRBV2
clone size: .
D gene: .
CDR3 length: 14
J gene: TRBJ1-1
CDR3 DNA: TGTGCCAGCAGTGAGCTCCCGGGAATGCCTGAAGCTTTCTTT
CDR3 protein: CASSELPGMPEAFF

V gene: TRBV29-1
clone size: few
D gene: TRBD1
CDR3 length: 12
J gene: TRBJ1-1
CDR3 DNA: TGCAGCGCGACAGGGACGAACACTGAAGCTTTCTTT
CDR3 protein: CSATGTNTEAFF

V gene: TRBV6-1
clone size: .
D gene: .
CDR3 length: 12
J gene: TRBJ1-1
CDR3 DNA: TGTGCCAGCAGTGGAGACAGGTCTGAAGCTTTCTTT
CDR3 protein: CASSGDRSEAFF

V gene: TRBV5-1
clone size: .
D gene: .
CDR3 length: 17
J gene: TRBJ1-6
CDR3 DNA: TGCGCCAGCAGCTTGCGGCCAGGGGACTCCTATAATTCACCCCTCCACTTT
CDR3 protein: CASSLRPGDSYNSPLHF

V gene: TRBV19
clone size: .
D gene: .
CDR3 length: 14
J gene: TRBJ2-3
CDR3 DNA: TGTGCCAGTAGTATAGGTAGAGTCACAGATACGCAGTATTTT
CDR3 protein: CASSIGRVTDTQYF

V gene: TRBV6-2/TRBV6-3
clone size: once
D gene: TRBD2
CDR3 length: 15
J gene: TRBJ2-1
CDR3 DNA: TGTGCCAGCAGCTCTCTAGCGGGGGCTGGGGATGAGCAGTTCTTC
CDR3 protein: CASSSLAGAGDEQFF

V gene: TRBV6-6
clone size: .
D gene: TRBD1
CDR3 length: 15
J gene: TRBJ1-4
CDR3 DNA: TGTGCCAGCAGTACTTTGACAGGGGGTAATGAAAAACTGTTTTTT
CDR3 protein: CASSTLTGGNEKLFF